One and the same sample provided the 20 T cell receptor beta chains below, sequenced in a study of Graves' ophthalmopathy and Graves' hyperthyroidism. Beta-chain TCR CDR3 regions were amplified from RNA transcripts. Amplification began with first-round RT-PCR using HTBI primers, then second-round multiplex PCR was performed. One entry per CDR3 protein, called by TCRdb with MiXCR from the multiplex PCR reads. The sample contains over a million distinct CDR3 sequences, less than 45% of which appear only once. Specimen: peripheral blood or thyroid tissue (not recorded which). The origin of the receptors is an adult man with Graves' hyperthyroidism.

CDR3 amino acids: CASSWPLTMEQYF. In DNA, the CDR3 is TGTGCCAGCTCGTGGCCCCTAACTATGGAGCAGTACTTC. The chain has TRBV11-2 and TRBJ2-7; no clear D. V was pared by 8 bases and J by 7 bases, with 18 bases between. This CDR3 spans 13 amino acids. Germline V gives CDR1 SGHAT, CDR2 FQNNGV.

The J gene is TRBJ2-4, the V gene TRBV20-1; the D is unclear. V dropped 0 bases and J dropped 7 bases, with 16 bases sitting between them. Germline lookup yields CDR1 DFQATT and CDR2 SNEGSKA (reference sequence). The CDR3 is 15 residues long. The CDR3 nucleotides read TGCAGTGCTAGAGACCCCGCGACGACTGATAACATTCAGTACTTC. It translates to CSARDPATTDNIQYF.

This clonotype was observed many times. The rearrangement joins TRBV7-9 to TRBJ1-2; 7 bases align to TRBD1. There are 17 residues in the CDR3. V dropped 7 bases and J dropped 4; count of bases not matched to a gene: 18. Germline loops: CDR1 SEHNR, CDR2 FQNEAQ (reference sequence). CDR3 DNA: TGTGCCAGCATCAAGACCCTAACAGGGGAGAAGGGCTATGGCTACACCTTC. It specifies CASIKTLTGEKGYGYTF.

J is TRBJ1-1 and V is TRBV14; D ambiguous. Germline V gene lookup returns CDR1 SGHDN and CDR2 FVKESK. The CDR3 covers 18 residues. The V gene lost 1 base and the J gene lost 4 bases, with 22 bases spanning the gap. The chain's CDR3 is CASSQGWMAGLTGTEAFF. CDR3 nucleotides: TGTGCCAGCAGCCAAGGTTGGATGGCGGGGTTGACGGGCACTGAAGCTTTCTTT.

This clonotype has just a few counts. The chain joins TRBV20-1 to TRBJ1-5; the match to TRBD1 covers 7 bases. The ends lost 0 bases at V and 5 bases at J; junction bases unmatched: 4. Germline CDR1 is DFQATT and CDR2 is SNEGSKA (reference sequence). The CDR3 has 14 amino acids. The CDR3 spells CSARDRTGDQPQHF. In nucleotides, the CDR3 is TGCAGTGCTAGAGATCGGACAGGAGATCAGCCCCAGCATTTT.

This clonotype showed up just a few times. The chain couples TRBV28 to TRBJ1-6, with D perhaps TRBD1 (5 bases). The CDR3 has 14 residues. Germline CDR1 reads MDHEN; CDR2 reads SYDVKM. Trimming cost V 6 bases and J 6 bases, with 12 bases left between them. The chain's CDR3 is CASRQSDSNSPLHF. The CDR3 DNA reads as TGTGCCAGCAGACAATCCGACAGTAATTCACCCCTCCACTTT.

In this sample, this clonotype turned up a few times. The chain employs TRBV14 and TRBJ2-7, with a weak D call TRBD1 (6 bases). Germline values: CDR1 SGHDN, CDR2 FVKESK. There are 17 residues in the CDR3. V was shortened by 1 base and J by 4 bases, with 20 bases between the two germline ends. CDR3 loop: CASSQGFGGSIVYEQYF. The CDR3 DNA reads as TGTGCCAGCAGCCAAGGCTTTGGGGGCAGTATTGTATACGAGCAGTACTTC.

This clonotype was recorded many times. The CDR3 coding sequence is TGCAGTGCTAGACAGGGTCAGCCCCAGCATTTT. As protein: CSARQGQPQHF. The V call is TRBV20-1, the J call TRBJ1-5, with a possible D match to TRBD1 (5 bases). Germline loops: CDR1 DFQATT, CDR2 SNEGSKA (reference sequence). The CDR3 consists of 11 residues. The V gene lost 2 bases and the J gene lost 6 bases, with 5 bases spanning the gap.

CDR3 sequence reads: CASSLVLRGQGVRETQYF. The CDR3 DNA follows: TGTGCCAGCAGCTTAGTTCTCCGCGGACAGGGAGTGCGGGAGACCCAGTACTTC. The chain is built from TRBV11-2 and TRBJ2-5, with TRBD1 identical over 8 bases. The CDR3 has 18 amino acids. Germline CDR1 and CDR2: SGHAT and FQNNGV. Trimming at V came to 1 base and at J to 5 bases, leaving 15 bases not matched to a gene.

This clonotype was recorded a few times. The chain couples TRBV9 to TRBJ1-2; a possible D gene is TRBD1 (6 bases). This CDR3 is 15 amino acids long. V lost 0 bases to trimming and J lost 3 bases, with 12 bases between them. Looked up from germline, CDR1 is SGDLS and CDR2 is YYNGEE. This CDR3 is CASSVARGKDYGYTF. In nucleotides, the CDR3 is TGTGCCAGCAGCGTAGCCAGGGGAAAGGACTATGGCTACACCTTC.

This clonotype was observed a handful of times. The rearrangement links TRBV6-6 to TRBJ1-6; TRBD1 is a possible D gene (6 bases). Trimming removed 7 bases at V and 5 bases at J, with 18 bases between. The CDR3 contains 16 residues. The V gene's germline CDR1 is MNHNY and CDR2 SVGAGI (reference sequence). The CDR3 region is CASTLKSGQHNSPLHF. CDR3 sequence (DNA): TGTGCCAGCACCCTGAAGTCGGGACAACATAATTCACCCCTCCACTTT.

V usage is TRBV19 and J usage is TRBJ2-6; 8 bases fit TRBD2. This CDR3 spans 17 amino acids. The junction had 10 bases not matched to a gene; V was cut back by 9 bases and J by 0 bases. Germline loops: CDR1 LNHDA, CDR2 SQIVND (reference sequence). CDR3 in DNA: TGTGCCAGCGGGAGGGATCGGACGGTCTCTGGGGCCAACGTCCTGACTTTC. As protein: CASGRDRTVSGANVLTF.

This clonotype has just a few counts. This chain uses TRBV6-5 with TRBJ2-7, with 7 bases that match TRBD1. V shed 0 bases and J 2 bases; nucleotides not matched to a gene: 10. The germline CDR1 and CDR2 sequences are MNHEY and SVGAGI. CDR3 length: 17 amino acids. The CDR3 loop is CASSYSQPGTVPYEQYF. Here the CDR3 DNA reads TGTGCCAGCAGTTACTCTCAACCAGGGACAGTGCCCTACGAGCAGTACTTC.

This clonotype has at least ten counts. The chain is built from TRBV20-1 and TRBJ2-7; D gene ambiguous. V dropped 0 bases and J dropped 8 bases, with 11 bases sitting between them. The CDR3 extends over 12 amino acids. From germline, CDR1 is DFQATT and CDR2 SNEGSKA (reference sequence). The CDR3 spells CSARETLLQQYF. DNA for the CDR3: TGCAGTGCTAGAGAAACCCTCCTCCAGCAGTACTTC.

This clonotype has a handful of counts. J is TRBJ1-2 and V is TRBV12-3 or TRBV12-4; D not resolved. V lost 0 bases and J 8 bases, leaving 13 bases between the germline ends. This CDR3 has 14 amino acids. CDR3 region: CASSLAEGALGYTF. The DNA for the CDR3 is TGTGCCAGCAGTTTAGCTGAGGGCGCCTTGGGCTACACCTTC.

Details on this clonotype: A much larger clone lies a single base off, so this may be a read error. The chain employs TRBV7-2 and TRBJ1-1; 10 bases are a match to TRBD1. The CDR3 totals 15 residues. The V gene end was trimmed by 8 bases and the J gene end by 1 base; junction bases not matched to a gene: 7. CDR1 and CDR2 (germline): SGHTA, FQGNSA. The CDR3: CASGIRDRGNTEAFF. CDR3 in DNA: TGTGCCAGCGGCATCCGGGACAGGGGGAACACTGAAGCTTTCTTT.

The chain recombines TRBV25-1 with TRBJ1-2; the D gene is possibly TRBD1 (6 bases). V lost 8 bases to trimming and J lost 4 bases, with 17 bases between them. This CDR3 is 14 amino acids long. The germline V gene encodes CDR1 MGHDK and CDR2 SYGVNS. Here the CDR3 DNA reads TGTGCCAGCGAGTTTCGGGGGGCTCTCTATGGCTACACCTTC. Amino acid sequence: CASEFRGALYGYTF.

At least ten counts were recorded for this clonotype. The gene calls are TRBV7-2 and TRBJ1-5; D might be TRBD1 (5 bases). From germline, CDR1 is SGHTA and CDR2 FQGNSA. The V end lost 4 bases, the J end lost 2 bases, and 9 bases lay between the germline ends. CDR3 size: 14 residues. The CDR3 loop is CASSYQGGNQPQHF. The CDR3 nucleotides are TGTGCCAGCAGCTATCAGGGAGGCAATCAGCCCCAGCATTTT. Based on the CDR3 plus reference TRBV7-2 and TRBJ1-5, the full variable domain is GAGVSQSPSNKVTEKGKDVELRCDPISGHTALYWYRQSLGQGLEFLIYFQGNSAPDKSGLPSDRFSAERTGGSVSTLTIQRTQQEDSAVYLCASSYQGGNQPQHFGDGTRLSIL.

The chain links TRBV7-9 to TRBJ2-7; D might be TRBD1 (6 bases). The germline V gene has CDR1 SEHNR and CDR2 FQNEAQ (reference sequence). The CDR3 runs 13 residues. The V gene lost 5 bases and the J gene lost 3 bases, with 11 bases spanning the gap. The CDR3 DNA reads as TGTGCCAGCAGCATTACAGGGATCTACGAGCAGTACTTC. It is translated as CASSITGIYEQYF.

This clonotype was seen at least ten times. The chain recombines TRBV19 with TRBJ1-5; D may be TRBD1 (5 bases). Germline V CDR1 and CDR2: LNHDA, SQIVND (reference sequence). The V and J ends lost 2 bases and 0 bases respectively, with 8 bases between them. This CDR3 region has 15 residues. The CDR3: CASSISGGSNQPQHF. The CDR3 bases are TGTGCCAGTAGTATATCCGGGGGTAGCAATCAGCCCCAGCATTTT.